This T cell receptor (beta chain) comes out of a study of shared clonotypes between healthy human individuals. Study results and limitations: An expected dependence of interdonor clonotype sharing on sequencing depth was noted. The generation probabilities recorded for non-shared clonotypes fell below those of clonotypes shared by all four donors. Large depth notwithstanding, sorted-subset sequencing proved incomplete by rarefaction. Across subsets, estimated richness was generally greater for naive than for memory populations.

The data were produced by immunoSEQ multiplex PCR, yet TCRdb's version contains in-frame clones alone and is incomplete. The sample shows around 1.9 million clones, roughly 93% of them seen only once. It was CD45RO-negative cells, positively selected for CCR7, that made up naive CD8 cells, with terminally differentiated effector memory CD45RA+ cells excluded. CDR1 and CDR2 (germline): SGDLS, YYNGEE. Deletions cut 0 bases from V and 2 bases from J, with 9 bases between. This CDR3 contains 15 residues. With respect to this clone: Antigen unknown.

The source of this sequence is a man aged 18 to 30 in good health. Some clones in this sample may be carry-over from other donors' samples. This chain links TRBV9 with TRBJ1-3, with unresolved D. Source material: naive CD8+ T cells from PBMCs. The CDR3 loop reads CASSVGGATGNTIYF. The DNA of the CDR3 is TGTGCCAGCAGCGTAGGTGGTGCGACTGGAAACACCATATATTTT.